These 11 T cell receptor beta chains were all obtained from the same sample, sequenced in a study of T-cell memory formation after mild COVID-19. MiXCR, run by TCRdb on the 5' RACE reads, gives a single entry per CDR3 protein. Here the sample spans a few hundred thousand distinct CDR3 sequences, roughly 21% being singletons. Sequencing was done on a sample of PBMCs or a T cell subset sorted from them (not recorded which). Receptors were obtained from an adult woman who had mild COVID-19 (a few samples of this study predate the infection). Cell type and time point are not known.

A few counts support this clonotype. This CDR3 reads CASSLAPGGEFF. DNA for the CDR3: TGTGCCAGCAGCTTAGCCCCTGGGGGGGAGTTCTTC. V gene TRBV7-2 combines with J gene TRBJ2-1; 7 bases match TRBD2. CDR1 is SGHTA, CDR2 FQGNSA, per germline. The CDR3 has 12 amino acids. Losses at the gene ends were 0 bases for V and 14 bases for J; bases not matched to a gene: 4.

The chain employs TRBV7-2 and TRBJ2-5; TRBD1 aligns across 8 bases. Germline V lookup: CDR1 SGHTA, CDR2 FQGNSA. V lost 5 bases to trimming and J lost 7 bases; unmatched junction nucleotides: 12. The length of the CDR3 is 15 residues. The CDR3 here is CASSLYLDRGGTQYF. The CDR3 bases are TGTGCCAGCAGCCTTTACCTTGACAGGGGAGGGACCCAGTACTTC.

The chain has TRBV15 and TRBJ1-4; perhaps TRBD1 as D (6 bases). Germline loops: CDR1 LNHNV, CDR2 YYDKDF (reference sequence). The V end lost 0 bases, the J end lost 6 bases, and 17 bases lay between the germline ends. The CDR3 sequence is 17 residues long. The CDR3 is CATSRDRPGHPDEKLFF. CDR3 DNA: TGTGCCACCAGCAGAGATCGGCCGGGACACCCGGATGAAAAACTGTTTTTT.

V usage is TRBV6-4 and J usage is TRBJ2-3; 8 nucleotides match TRBD2. The CDR3 runs 17 residues. Germline V gives CDR1 MRHNA, CDR2 SNTAGT. V was pared by 0 bases and J by 2 bases, with 7 bases of the junction left unmatched. In nucleotides, the CDR3 is TGTGCCAGCAGTGACTCGAGTTTAGCGGGAATCACAGATACGCAGTATTTT. The encoded protein is CASSDSSLAGITDTQYF.

The chain couples TRBV11-2 to TRBJ1-4; possible D gene TRBD1, 5 bases. V dropped 0 bases and J dropped 7 bases, with 12 bases sitting between them. The CDR3 is 15 amino acids. The germline gives CDR1 SGHAT, CDR2 FQNNGV. The CDR3 loop is CASSLDRGRLEKLFF. The CDR3 nucleotides are TGTGCCAGCAGCTTAGATAGGGGCCGCCTTGAAAAACTGTTTTTT.

The V gene is TRBV6-5, the J gene TRBJ2-3, with TRBD1 identical over 9 bases. The length of the CDR3 is 15 residues. Germline V CDR1 and CDR2: MNHEY, SVGAGI. The J segment lost 6 bases and the V segment lost 5 bases, leaving 9 bases of the junction unmatched. CDR3 sequence (DNA): TGTGCCAGCAGTCCTACAGGGGGCCGGTCGGATACGCAGTATTTT. This codes for CASSPTGGRSDTQYF.

The J gene is TRBJ1-1, the V gene TRBV6-1; tentative D call: TRBD1 (5 bases). This CDR3 has 14 amino acids. V was shortened by 8 bases and J by 1 base, with 14 bases between the two germline ends. Germline CDR1 is MNHNS and CDR2 is SASEGT. The CDR3 DNA reads TGTGCCAGCGCTTTAGGACAACAGAACACTGAAGCTTTCTTT. It translates to CASALGQQNTEAFF.

This chain links TRBV7-9 with TRBJ2-1; maybe TRBD2 (5 bases). This CDR3 is 15 amino acids long. The germline V gene encodes CDR1 SEHNR and CDR2 FQNEAQ (reference sequence). Trimming took off 5 bases at V and 3 bases at J, with 14 bases between the two ends. CDR3 DNA sequence: TGTGCCAGCAGCCCGCCAAGCGGAGACTACAATGAGCAGTTCTTC. Protein sequence: CASSPPSGDYNEQFF.

This chain uses TRBV12-3 or TRBV12-4 with TRBJ2-1, with 14 bases aligning to TRBD2. The CDR3 spans 16 residues. V lost 6 bases, J lost 7 bases, and 8 bases stayed unmatched. The CDR3 is CASRPGTSGSVNEQFF. The CDR3 region has the DNA TGTGCCAGCAGGCCGGGGACTAGCGGGAGTGTTAATGAGCAGTTCTTC.

The chain is built from TRBV5-1 and TRBJ1-2, with 9 bases lining up with TRBD1. Germline-derived CDR1 and CDR2 are SGHRS and YFSETQ. Losses at the gene ends were 1 base for V and 4 bases for J; bases not matched to a gene: 2. The CDR3 extends over 14 amino acids. The CDR3 is CASSLKTGGYGYTF. CDR3 bases: TGCGCCAGCAGCTTGAAGACAGGGGGCTATGGCTACACCTTC.

This chain uses TRBV24-1 with TRBJ2-3, with 9 nucleotides matching TRBD2. Germline V gene data show CDR1 as KGHDR and CDR2 as SFDVKD. The CDR3 spans 13 residues. V shed 5 bases, J shed 9 bases, and the junction held 5 bases outside the gene matches. The CDR3 DNA reads TGTGCCACCAGTGGCACAACTAGCGGGACGCAGTATTTT. Translation: CATSGTTSGTQYF.